Below, 8 T cell receptor beta chains from the same sample are listed, as sequenced in a study of cytomegalovirus exposure and HLA in healthy donors. Use of 60 Vbeta and 13 Jbeta primers characterized the PCR. Assay used: immunoSEQ multiplex PCR; TCRdb lists only in-frame clones, some missing. This repertoire comprises about 130,000 clones; its ten largest clones make up about 2.2%. Sequenced input: PBMCs. The source is a man aged 40-49 years in good health and CMV-seronegative.

V is TRBV9 and J is TRBJ2-1; a possible D gene is TRBD2 (6 bases). Germline values: CDR1 SGDLS, CDR2 YYNGEE. The CDR3 extends over 17 amino acids. V shed 3 bases and J shed 1 base, with 17 bases lying between them. The CDR3 loop is CASSDLAGSKSYNEQFF. The CDR3 DNA sequence: TGTGCCAGCAGCGACTTGGCCGGGAGTAAGTCCTACAATGAGCAGTTCTTC.

The genes are TRBV25-1 and TRBJ1-2; 8 bases are a match to TRBD1. The germline V gene has CDR1 MGHDK and CDR2 SYGVNS. The J segment lost 7 bases and the V segment lost 0 bases, leaving 10 bases of the junction unmatched. This CDR3 has 16 residues. CDR3 loop: CASSEYFAGQGSGYTF. The CDR3 DNA reads as TGTGCCAGCAGTGAATATTTTGCCGGACAGGGATCTGGCTACACCTTC.

The chain uses TRBV7-9 and TRBJ2-5; the D gene is possibly TRBD2 (6 bases). The assigned J gene may be wrong: the sequence end matches TRBJ2-7 better. This CDR3 has 16 residues. The germline V gene encodes CDR1 SEHNR and CDR2 FQNEAQ (reference sequence). The DNA for the CDR3 is TGTGCCAGCAGCTCCGCAGGAGGGATGGGGTCCTACGAGCAGTACTTC. Its translation is CASSSAGGMGSYEQYF.

V usage is TRBV19 and J usage is TRBJ2-7; D is perhaps TRBD2 (6 bases). Trimming shortened V by 5 bases and J by 2 bases, and 13 bases separated the two germline ends. The CDR3 has 14 residues. The germline gives CDR1 LNHDA, CDR2 SQIVND (reference sequence). CDR3 coding DNA: TGTGCCAGTAGTGTAGTGGAGGGAACCTACGAGCAGTACTTC. Translation: CASSVVEGTYEQYF.

The chain has TRBV19 and TRBJ1-2, with TRBD1 as a possible D gene (6 bases). The CDR3 runs 12 residues. Germline CDR1 LNHDA, CDR2 SQIVND (reference sequence). V shed 4 bases and J shed 8 bases, with 11 bases lying between them. The chain's CDR3 is CASSNQGSGYTF. CDR3 coding DNA: TGTGCCAGTAGTAATCAGGGGTCGGGCTACACCTTC.

The chain is built from TRBV11-1 and TRBJ2-1, with 11 bases aligning to TRBD2. The germline CDR1 and CDR2 sequences are SGHAT and FQDESV (reference sequence). V lost 5 bases and J lost 6; bases outside the gene matches: 6. The CDR3 contains 15 residues. The DNA of the CDR3 is TGTGCCAGCAGCCCCGCACTAGCGGGAGTCAATGAGCAGTTCTTC. Protein sequence: CASSPALAGVNEQFF.

V is TRBV7-8 and J is TRBJ2-7; tentatively, D is TRBD2 (6 bases). Germline CDR1 SGHVS, CDR2 FQNEAQ. V was cut by 4 bases and J by 3 bases, with 16 bases left in between. This CDR3 comprises 15 residues. The CDR3 here is CASSSLGSGYYEQYF. The DNA of the CDR3 is TGTGCCAGCAGCTCCTTGGGTAGCGGATACTACGAGCAGTACTTC. Drawing the rest from reference TRBV7-8 and TRBJ2-7, the complete variable domain is GAGVSQSPRYKVAKRGQDVALRCDPISGHVSLFWYQQALGQGPEFLTYFQNEAQLDKSGLPSDRFFAERPEGSVSTLKIQRTQQEDSAVYLCASSSLGSGYYEQYFGPGTRLTVT.

V gene TRBV5-6 combines with J gene TRBJ2-3; no reliable D call. Trimming stripped 3 bases from V and 4 bases from J, with 12 bases between. Germline values: CDR1 SGHDT, CDR2 YYEEEE. This CDR3 is 14 amino acids long. The CDR3 spells CASSSLQRADTQYF. The DNA for the CDR3 is TGTGCCAGCAGCTCGCTGCAGCGTGCAGATACGCAGTATTTT. The full variable domain, rest sourced from reference TRBV5-6 and TRBJ2-3, is DAGVTQSPTHLIKTRGQQVTLRCSPKSGHDTVSWYQQALGQGPQFIFQYYEEEERQRGNFPDRFSGHQFPNYSSELNVNALLLGDSALYLCASSSLQRADTQYFGPGTRLTVL.